These T cell receptor beta chains were read from a single sample in a study of T-cell reconstitution after alpha-beta-depleted transplantation in children. From the PCR reads, TCRdb called clonotypes with MiXCR, one entry per CDR3 protein. The sample consists of around 370,000 distinct CDR3 sequences, around a tenth of them appearing once. Specimen: PBMCs from the stem cell graft donor, collected from the stem cell graft. The receptor source for this set is a human donor who donated a stem cell graft to a child with acute lymphoblastic leukemia. The CDR3 runs from the conserved cysteine through the conserved F or W. The order of the fields is clone size, D gene, J gene, V gene, CDR3 protein, CDR3 DNA. D genes are given only for firm matches. A row's size may be missing; if present it is once, few, many or a size class.

- - TRBJ2-2 TRBV23-1 CASILPESRTVSSPTGELFF TGCGCCAGCATTCTTCCCGAGAGTCGGACAGTATCATCTCCAACCGGGGAGCTGTTTTTT
many TRBD1 TRBJ2-1 TRBV4-2 CASSSTSGQGGDEQFF TGTGCCAGCAGCTCTACCTCCGGACAGGGGGGGGATGAGCAGTTCTTC
few TRBD1 TRBJ1-5 TRBV7-2 CASSSRQGAWQPQHF TGTGCCAGCAGCTCGAGACAGGGGGCTTGGCAGCCCCAGCATTTT
few - TRBJ2-2 TRBV7-9 CASSSLLWTGELFF TGTGCCAGCAGCTCCCTGCTCTGGACCGGGGAGCTGTTTTTT
many - TRBJ2-3 TRBV27 CASSLDPGSRPHHTADTQYF TGTGCCAGCAGTTTAGACCCAGGGTCCCGGCCCCACCACACAGCAGATACGCAGTATTTT
- - TRBJ2-2 TRBV5-1 CASSSTTGELFF TGCGCCAGCAGTTCGACAACCGGGGAGCTGTTTTTT
many TRBD1 TRBJ2-7 TRBV5-1 CASSLVSGGTYEQYF TGCGCCAGCAGCTTGGTGTCAGGGGGTACCTACGAGCAGTACTTC
few TRBD1 TRBJ2-7 TRBV5-1 CASSLIPGQGLRTSYEQYF TGCGCCAGCAGCTTGATTCCGGGACAGGGGCTGCGTACCTCCTACGAGCAGTACTTC
few - TRBJ2-1 TRBV3-1 CASSQAGLGVEQFF TGTGCCAGCAGCCAAGCTGGTCTAGGGGTTGAGCAGTTCTTC
once TRBD1 TRBJ2-7 TRBV4-1 CASSQAGTGGWYEQYF TGCGCCAGCAGCCAAGCCGGGACAGGGGGGTGGTACGAGCAGTACTTC
few - TRBJ1-2 TRBV20-1 CSARDLERQADGYTF TGCAGTGCTAGAGATCTCGAACGACAGGCTGATGGCTACACCTTC
few - TRBJ1-1 TRBV4-1 CASSQDGGNTEAFF TGCGCCAGCAGCCAAGATGGAGGGAACACTGAAGCTTTCTTT
many - TRBJ1-2 TRBV27 CASSTGGLRGYTF TGTGCCAGCAGCACGGGGGGACTCCGAGGCTACACCTTC
few - TRBJ2-1 TRBV29-1 CSVELLGYNEQFF TGCAGCGTTGAGCTTCTAGGTTACAATGAGCAGTTCTTC
- - TRBJ2-1 TRBV4-1 CASSQPGTTHNEQFF TGCGCCAGCAGCCAGCCCGGGACGACCCACAATGAGCAGTTCTTC
few TRBD2 TRBJ2-1 TRBV6-2/TRBV6-3 CASSTGLAVPEQFF TGTGCCAGCAGTACCGGACTAGCGGTCCCCGAGCAGTTCTTC
- - TRBJ2-5 TRBV6-2/TRBV6-3 CASTRTIRETQYF TGTGCCAGCACCCGGACTATCCGTGAGACCCAGTACTTC
many TRBD2 TRBJ2-3 TRBV5-1 CATRGGVSTDTQYF TGCGCCACCCGGGGAGGGGTGAGCACAGATACGCAGTATTTT
few - TRBJ2-5 TRBV7-2 CASSYQGYQETQYF TGTGCCAGCAGCTACCAGGGGTATCAAGAGACCCAGTACTTC
- TRBD1 TRBJ2-5 TRBV10-3 CAISHSQGANETQYF TGTGCCATCAGTCACTCACAGGGGGCAAACGAGACCCAGTACTTC
few - TRBJ2-3 TRBV5-1 CASSLVQSGSTDTQYF TGCGCCAGCAGCTTGGTTCAGAGCGGGAGCACAGATACGCAGTATTTT
few TRBD2 TRBJ2-1 TRBV12-3/TRBV12-4 CASTPTSGGSYNEQFF TGTGCCAGCACCCCGACTAGCGGGGGGTCCTACAATGAGCAGTTCTTC
few TRBD2 TRBJ2-1 TRBV6-1 CASTLAGPYNEQFF TGTGCCAGCACCTTAGCGGGTCCCTACAATGAGCAGTTCTTC
many TRBD2 TRBJ2-5 TRBV4-3 CASSSGVYKETQYF TGCGCCAGCAGCAGCGGGGTTTACAAAGAGACCCAGTACTTC
- - TRBJ1-1 TRBV12-3/TRBV12-4 CASSRWEYTEAFF TGTGCCAGCAGTCGCTGGGAATACACTGAAGCTTTCTTT
few - TRBJ2-7 TRBV2 CASIGRDGLTAYEQYF TGTGCCAGCATAGGCCGTGACGGACTTACAGCCTACGAGCAGTACTTC
- - TRBJ2-2 TRBV5-5 CASSSEFAHGELFF TGTGCCAGCAGCTCGGAGTTTGCGCACGGGGAGCTGTTTTTT
- - TRBJ2-7 TRBV6-5 CASSYSDAYEQYF TGTGCCAGCAGTTACTCGGACGCCTACGAGCAGTACTTC
- - TRBJ2-4 TRBV3-1 CASCPFAGEGAGGENIQYF TGTGCCAGCTGTCCCTTCGCGGGAGAGGGGGCCGGTGGAGAAAACATTCAGTACTTC
many - TRBJ2-5 TRBV5-1 CASSFRTITETQYF TGCGCCAGCAGCTTTCGGACAATTACCGAGACCCAGTACTTC
few - TRBJ2-1 TRBV7-9 CASSLGTEQFF TGTGCCAGCAGCTTAGGGACAGAGCAGTTCTTC